This T cell receptor beta chain was sequenced for a study of shared T cell receptors in the human thymus. Sequenced by immunoSEQ multiplex PCR; TCRdb stores in-frame clones only, minus some. Among about 660,000 clones listed, over 75% were seen once. CDR1 and CDR2 from the germline V gene are SGHTS and YDEGEE. The CDR3 sequence is 14 residues long. Trimming cost V 3 bases and J 0 bases, with 7 bases left between them. These data were also filed under a second study, of human thymus T cells. Turning to that study: Samples came from healthy Finnish infants during open corrective cardiac surgery. Corrective cardiac surgery supplied the resected thymus tissue. In thymic and blood repertoires alike, V and J usage looked biased. Among unrelated individuals, related research reported thymic repertoires that overlapped highly.

The origin of this receptor is a boy younger than two with a congenital heart defect. The source material was thymocytes. This sequence joins TRBV5-8 and TRBJ1-5, with D tentatively TRBD1 (5 bases). The CDR3 sequence: CASSWTPSNQPQHF. The CDR3 nucleotides read TGTGCCAGCAGCTGGACACCTAGCAATCAGCCCCAGCATTTT.